These 13 T cell receptor beta chains came from one sample sequenced in a study of shared clonotypes between healthy human individuals (dated by TCRdb to 2019 to 2021). The library relied on the immunoSEQ multiplex PCR assay. TCRdb retrieved this table from immuneACCESS and kept in-frame rearrangements only. Not all clones are present; in checked studies, unresolved V genes account for under half, and no reason is known for the remainder. Here the sample has about 2.4 million clones; approximately 92% occur a single time. The ten largest clonotypes hold under 0.15% of the sample. The material sequenced was naive CD4+ T cells sorted from blood. Interpreted using the paper, the cell subset or site label stands for: CD45RA+ positively selected. The receptors stem from a man aged 18 to 35 in good health.

This clone was detected only a few times. The gene calls are TRBV5-1 and TRBJ1-4; no firm D call. The CDR3 sequence is 14 residues long. V was clipped by 0 bases and J by 9 bases, with 12 bases between them. Germline assignment: CDR1 SGHRS and CDR2 YFSETQ. CDR3 nucleotides: TGCGCCAGCAGCTTGGCGGTGGGCGAACAAAAACTGTTTTTT. Protein sequence: CASSLAVGEQKLFF.

Of note for this clone: Other DNA sequences in the sample encode the same CDR3. The gene calls are TRBV18 and TRBJ1-5; D unresolved. The ends were cut back, 3 bases at V and 0 bases at J, with 6 bases in the middle. The CDR3 length is 14 residues. CDR1 is KGHSH and CDR2 is LQKENI in the germline V gene. The CDR3 loop is CASSPLDSNQPQHF. The CDR3 DNA is TGTGCCAGCTCACCCTTAGATAGCAATCAGCCCCAGCATTTT.

V is TRBV18 and J is TRBJ2-1; 7 nucleotides agree with TRBD2. Germline CDR1 is KGHSH and CDR2 is LQKENI. This CDR3 contains 15 residues. V was clipped by 3 bases and J by 0 bases; unmatched bases: 2. CDR3 coding DNA: TGTGCCAGCTCACCGACTAGCTTCTCCTACAATGAGCAGTTCTTC. The encoded protein is CASSPTSFSYNEQFF.

The rearrangement uses TRBV9 and TRBJ2-1, with D possibly matching TRBD2 (5 bases). The germline CDR1 and CDR2 sequences are SGDLS and YYNGEE. V was pared by 0 bases and J by 4 bases, with 14 bases between. The CDR3 is 16 residues long. The DNA for the CDR3 is TGTGCCAGCAGCGTAGGCTGGGGAGCGTCGTACAATGAGCAGTTCTTC. This sequence encodes CASSVGWGASYNEQFF.

The chain couples TRBV28 to TRBJ2-2; D is unclear. The CDR3 spans 14 residues. The germline V and J ends were trimmed by 5 bases and 4 bases, with 11 bases remaining between them. The germline V gene encodes CDR1 MDHEN and CDR2 SYDVKM. The DNA for the CDR3 is TGTGCCAGCAGTACGCCGTTCCCCACCGGGGAGCTGTTTTTT. The encoded protein is CASSTPFPTGELFF.

This clone was observed once. The V call is TRBV5-1, the J call TRBJ2-1, with 9 bases matching TRBD2. The V and J ends lost 1 base and 4 bases, in that order; junction bases with no gene match: 6. Germline CDR1 reads SGHRS; CDR2 reads YFSETQ. The CDR3 contains 16 residues. CDR3 sequence: CASSLRGRDIYNEQFF. The CDR3 bases are TGCGCCAGCAGCTTGCGCGGGAGGGACATATACAATGAGCAGTTCTTC.

The chain has TRBV2 and TRBJ2-5, with D possibly matching TRBD1 (5 bases). There are 14 residues in the CDR3. The V and J ends lost 4 bases and 1 base respectively, with 10 bases between them. Germline CDR1 SNHLY, CDR2 FYNNEI. For the CDR3, the DNA is TGTGCCAGCAGTGTGGAAGGGGTCCAAGAGACCCAGTACTTC. Translating gives CASSVEGVQETQYF.

The chain combines TRBV2 with TRBJ2-5; 9 bases agree with TRBD1. CDR1 is SNHLY and CDR2 is FYNNEI in the germline V gene. This CDR3 is built from 18 residues. The ends lost 7 bases at V and 5 bases at J; junction bases unmatched: 20. CDR3 amino acids: CASIEERFGTGPTETQYF. In DNA, the CDR3 is TGTGCCAGCATCGAGGAGCGGTTCGGGACAGGGCCAACGGAGACCCAGTACTTC.

Here the CDR3 DNA reads TGTGCCAGCAGCAGACAGGGGGCTCGAACAGATACGCAGTATTTT. This encodes CASSRQGARTDTQYF. V gene TRBV6-1 combines with J gene TRBJ2-3; TRBD1 matches 10 bases. CDR3 length: 15 residues. The V gene's germline CDR1 is MNHNS and CDR2 SASEGT. Trimming cost V 6 bases and J 3 bases; bases outside gene matches: 6.

The chain carries TRBV5-1 and TRBJ2-7; D may be TRBD2 (6 bases). Trimming removed 3 bases from V and 6 bases from J, with 13 bases in between. This CDR3 has 13 residues. CDR1 is SGHRS and CDR2 is YFSETQ in the germline V gene. CDR3 in DNA: TGCGCCAGCAGCTCCCAGCTGGGAGGCGAGCAGTACTTC. Amino acid sequence: CASSSQLGGEQYF.

The rearrangement links TRBV19 to TRBJ2-5; maybe TRBD2 (6 bases). CDR1 and CDR2 from the germline V gene are LNHDA and SQIVND (reference sequence). CDR3 size: 13 residues. V was clipped by 7 bases and J by 5 bases, with 14 bases between them. The CDR3: CASNMRAGETQYF. The DNA of the CDR3 is TGTGCCAGTAATATGCGGGCGGGGGAGACCCAGTACTTC. Full variable domain (missing parts from reference TRBV19 and TRBJ2-5): DGGITQSPKYLFRKEGQNVTLSCEQNLNHDAMYWYRQDPGQGLRLIYYSQIVNDFQKGDIAEGYSVSREKKESFPLTVTSAQKNPTAFYLCASNMRAGETQYFGPGTRLLVL.

This clone was observed once. The V gene is TRBV27, the J gene TRBJ1-5; D is uncertain. The CDR3 covers 15 residues. Germline CDR1 MNHEY, CDR2 SMNVEV (reference sequence). V was cut by 6 bases and J by 4 bases, with 16 bases left in between. For the CDR3, the DNA is TGTGCCAGCAGGTCCCACGGGGTGGAAAATCAGCCCCAGCATTTT. Its translation: CASRSHGVENQPQHF.

J is TRBJ2-3 and V is TRBV13; 9 bases agree with TRBD1. V lost 5 bases to trimming and J lost 4 bases; unmatched junction nucleotides: 7. CDR3 length equals 15 residues. CDR1 and CDR2 (germline): PRHDT, FYEKMQ (reference sequence). CDR3 sequence: CASSPTGGASDTQYF. The DNA for the CDR3 is TGTGCCAGCAGCCCTACAGGGGGCGCTTCAGATACGCAGTATTTT.